Shown below are 25 T cell receptor beta chains from a single sample sequenced in a study of T cells in Graves' hyperthyroidism and ophthalmopathy (dated by TCRdb to the late 2010s). Libraries were made using multiplex PCR. The instrument was an Illumina HiSeq 2000. Amplification of TCR beta CDR3 regions was carried out from RNA transcripts. The first round of RT-PCR for the TCR CDR3 was performed with the HTBI primer set and the Qiagen OneStep RT-PCR kit. TCRdb handled the public reads itself, with Q25 trimming in fastp and clone calling in MiXCR, and kept productive beta chains. Identical CDR3 proteins give one entry, which carries the most common genes and DNA. The sample yields roughly 740,000 distinct CDR3 sequences; about a sixth were counted once. The ten biggest clones cover 8.4% of the sample. The sample was blood. The source of these receptors is a man younger than 30 with Graves' hyperthyroidism.

This clonotype was counted many times. The chain couples TRBV27 to TRBJ1-1; 7 bases map to TRBD1. The germline CDR1 and CDR2 sequences are MNHEY and SMNVEV (reference sequence). Trimming cost V 5 bases and J 2 bases; bases outside gene matches: 5. This CDR3 is built from 14 residues. The DNA of the CDR3 is TGTGCCAGCAGTACCCACAGGGGAAACACTGAAGCTTTCTTT. It is translated as CASSTHRGNTEAFF.

The chain links TRBV29-1 to TRBJ2-3; D tentatively reads TRBD1 or TRBD2 (7 bases each). Germline CDR1 SQVTM, CDR2 ANQGSEA. The length of the CDR3 is 13 residues. V gave up 4 bases and J gave up 4 bases, with 12 bases separating them. CDR3 sequence: CSVGAGGADTQYF. The CDR3 nucleotides are TGCAGCGTTGGGGCAGGGGGGGCAGATACGCAGTATTTT.

V usage is TRBV7-2 and J usage is TRBJ2-2; D unresolved. V dropped 5 bases and J dropped 4 bases, with 11 bases sitting between them. Germline CDR1 reads SGHTA; CDR2 reads FQGNSA. This CDR3 is built from 14 residues. CDR3 DNA: TGTGCCAGCAGCCCCCGGAAAATCACCGGGGAGCTGTTTTTT. This gives the protein CASSPRKITGELFF.

This clonotype was picked up a small number of times. The chain couples TRBV30 to TRBJ1-5; TRBD1 aligns across 7 bases. This CDR3 spans 13 amino acids. Germline V CDR1 and CDR2: GTSNPN, SVGIG (reference sequence). V lost 3 bases to trimming and J lost 1 base; unmatched junction nucleotides: 0. CDR3 in amino acids: CAWRGQSNQPQHF. CDR3 nucleotides: TGTGCCTGGAGGGGACAGAGCAATCAGCCCCAGCATTTT.

This clonotype was seen a few times. The V gene is TRBV7-9, the J gene TRBJ2-3, with D uncertain. Looked up from germline, CDR1 is SEHNR and CDR2 is FQNEAQ (reference sequence). This CDR3 has 12 amino acids. Trimming took 5 bases from V and 3 from J, leaving 6 bases between them. The CDR3 spells CASSQRTDTQYF. CDR3 DNA: TGTGCCAGCAGCCAAAGAACAGATACGCAGTATTTT.

This clonotype was picked up many times. This sequence joins TRBV6-1 and TRBJ2-7, with D perhaps matching TRBD1 or TRBD2 (5 bases each). Germline loops: CDR1 MNHNS, CDR2 SASEGT. V was trimmed by 2 bases and J by 6 bases, leaving 14 bases between them. The CDR3 extends over 14 amino acids. In DNA form, the CDR3 reads TGTGCCAGCAGTGAATGGTCGGGGCCGGGCGAGCAGTACTTC. Its protein is CASSEWSGPGEQYF.

The chain uses TRBV4-1 and TRBJ2-1; the match to TRBD2 covers 12 bases. The CDR3 has 18 residues. V was clipped by 4 bases and J by 8 bases; unmatched bases: 15. Germline V gene sequence: CDR1 MGHRA, CDR2 YSYEKL. CDR3 in DNA: TGCGCCAGCAGCCCAGGGCTAGCGGGAGGGTTCGGCCGTGATGAGCAGTTCTTC. As protein: CASSPGLAGGFGRDEQFF.

This clonotype was counted at least ten times. The chain couples TRBV12-3 or TRBV12-4 to TRBJ1-1; tentative D call: TRBD1 (5 bases). The CDR3 is made up of 14 amino acids. Trimming removed 1 base at V and 5 bases at J, with 11 bases between. CDR3 residues: CASSLGSRETEAFF. DNA for the CDR3: TGTGCCAGCAGTTTAGGGAGCAGGGAGACTGAAGCTTTCTTT.

This chain links TRBV10-3 with TRBJ1-2; D is possibly TRBD1 (6 bases). V was cut by 11 bases and J by 7 bases, with 23 bases left in between. CDR1 and CDR2 from the germline V gene are ENHRY and SYGVKD. The CDR3 has 14 residues. CDR3 protein: CASRSGGWISGYTF. CDR3 DNA sequence: TGTGCCTCAAGGAGTGGGGGCTGGATCTCTGGCTACACCTTC.

The rearrangement links TRBV6-2 or TRBV6-3 to TRBJ2-2; tentatively, D is TRBD2 (5 bases). CDR1 is MNHEY, CDR2 SVGEGT, per germline. The CDR3 extends over 14 amino acids. V was cut by 8 bases and J by 3 bases, with 13 bases left in between. Written as DNA, the CDR3 is TGTGCCAGCTCGGGCCTCGGGGACACCGGGGAGCTGTTTTTT. This codes for CASSGLGDTGELFF.

Many counts were recorded for this clonotype. This sequence joins TRBV27 and TRBJ2-1; D gene unclear. The CDR3 is 14 amino acids. CDR1 and CDR2 (germline): MNHEY, SMNVEV (reference sequence). V lost 0 bases and J 9 bases, leaving 12 bases between the germline ends. This CDR3 reads CASSLSGDVGEQFF. CDR3 nucleotide sequence: TGTGCCAGCAGTTTATCGGGCGACGTGGGTGAGCAGTTCTTC.

The chain links TRBV6-2 or TRBV6-3 to TRBJ2-7, with 16 positions matching TRBD2. V lost 2 bases, J lost 4 bases, and 5 bases stayed unmatched. In germline, CDR1 is MNHEY, CDR2 SVGEGT. The CDR3 contains 17 residues. For the CDR3, the DNA is TGTGCCAGCAGTTACCAGGGACTAGCGGGAGGGTCATACGAGCAGTACTTC. Residues: CASSYQGLAGGSYEQYF.

This clonotype was observed a few times. The chain is built from TRBV4-2 and TRBJ2-5; D perhaps matches TRBD1 (6 bases). In germline, CDR1 is LGHNA, CDR2 YNFKEQ. Between the trimmed V and J ends, which lost 3 bases and 2 bases, there was a span of 13 bases. The CDR3 loop spans 15 amino acids. The chain's CDR3 is CASSHSPQGQETQYF. The CDR3 DNA sequence: TGTGCCAGCAGCCATTCTCCCCAGGGGCAAGAGACCCAGTACTTC.

J is TRBJ2-7 and V is TRBV19, with 7 positions matching TRBD1. The germline gives CDR1 LNHDA, CDR2 SQIVND (reference sequence). The CDR3 spans 16 residues. J gave up 0 bases and V 1 base, and 6 bases lay outside the gene matches. The CDR3 here is CASSIVARGSSYEQYF. The CDR3, as DNA: TGTGCCAGTAGTATAGTCGCCAGGGGGAGCTCCTACGAGCAGTACTTC. The full variable domain, rest sourced from reference TRBV19 and TRBJ2-7, is DGGITQSPKYLFRKEGQNVTLSCEQNLNHDAMYWYRQDPGQGLRLIYYSQIVNDFQKGDIAEGYSVSREKKESFPLTVTSAQKNPTAFYLCASSIVARGSSYEQYFGPGTRLTVT.

The table lists this clonotype with many counts. The chain is built from TRBV7-4 and TRBJ1-1; the match to TRBD1 covers 7 bases. CDR1 and CDR2 from the germline V gene are SGHVT and SQSDAQ. The V segment lost 5 bases and the J segment 4 bases; nucleotides outside the gene matches: 10. The CDR3 sequence is 15 residues long. The CDR3 sequence: CASSRIRGGFTEAFF. The CDR3 DNA is TGTGCCAGCAGCCGGATCAGGGGGGGATTCACTGAAGCTTTCTTT.

This clonotype was detected only a few times. The chain couples TRBV19 to TRBJ2-1; no clear D. CDR3 length: 14 amino acids. V was cut by 7 bases and J by 0 bases, with 10 bases left in between. Germline V gene sequence: CDR1 LNHDA, CDR2 SQIVND (reference sequence). The CDR3 reads CASKAASSYNEQFF. Here the CDR3 DNA reads TGTGCCAGTAAGGCCGCGAGCTCCTACAATGAGCAGTTCTTC.

V gene TRBV18 combines with J gene TRBJ2-3; D gene ambiguous. V lost 4 bases and J lost 6, with 11 bases in between. This CDR3 spans 13 amino acids. In germline, CDR1 is KGHSH, CDR2 LQKENI. CDR3: CASSQGGKDTQYF. CDR3 nucleotides: TGTGCCAGCTCACAAGGCGGTAAGGATACGCAGTATTTT.

In its sample, this clonotype was seen many times. V gene TRBV28 combines with J gene TRBJ1-2; 12 positions agree with TRBD1. Trimming cost V 6 bases and J 4 bases; bases outside gene matches: 12. Germline CDR1 and CDR2: MDHEN and SYDVKM. This CDR3 region has 17 residues. The CDR3 here is CASSLGQGAPGSYGYTF. CDR3 DNA sequence: TGTGCCAGCAGCCTGGGACAGGGGGCACCAGGGAGCTATGGCTACACCTTC.

This clonotype was detected many times. The rearrangement joins TRBV18 to TRBJ1-6; the D gene is possibly TRBD1 (6 bases). Trimming took off 4 bases at V and 7 bases at J, with 11 bases between the two ends. This CDR3 region has 14 residues. Germline V CDR1 and CDR2: KGHSH, LQKENI. CDR3 sequence (DNA): TGTGCCAGCTCACTTGGACAGAAGAATTCACCCCTCCACTTT. Translating it yields CASSLGQKNSPLHF.

V usage is TRBV5-1 and J usage is TRBJ2-1; 10 nucleotides match TRBD1. Per the germline V gene, CDR1 is SGHRS and CDR2 is YFSETQ. This CDR3 is built from 15 residues. The junction had 4 bases not matched to a gene; V was cut back by 3 bases and J by 4 bases. The DNA for the CDR3 is TGCGCCAGCAGCTGGGGGGACAGGGGATACAATGAGCAGTTCTTC. The encoded protein is CASSWGDRGYNEQFF.

CDR3 DNA: TGTGCCAGCAGTTTTTACTCAGGGGGGGACACCGGGGAGCTGTTTTTT. Translating gives CASSFYSGGDTGELFF. The genes are TRBV6-2 or TRBV6-3 and TRBJ2-2; possibly TRBD1 or TRBD2 for D (7 bases each). Germline assignment: CDR1 MNHEY and CDR2 SVGEGT. V lost 4 bases and J lost 3, with 15 bases in between. This CDR3 has 16 amino acids.

This clonotype was detected only a few times. The J gene is TRBJ2-7, the V gene TRBV6-1; 7 bases fit TRBD1. Germline assignment: CDR1 MNHNS and CDR2 SASEGT. The CDR3 length is 14 residues. V was pared by 7 bases and J by 3 bases, with 9 bases of the junction left unmatched. The DNA for the CDR3 is TGTGCCAGCACCCAGGGGCGACAGGGCTACGAGCAGTACTTC. Its translation is CASTQGRQGYEQYF.

The sample holds many counts of this clonotype. This chain joins TRBV11-2 and TRBJ2-1, with D perhaps matching TRBD1 or TRBD2 (5 bases each). Germline V lookup: CDR1 SGHAT, CDR2 FQNNGV. V shed 3 bases and J shed 8 bases, with 8 bases lying between them. The CDR3 loop spans 12 amino acids. The DNA for the CDR3 is TGTGCCAGCAGCTTGGGGACCGATGAGCAGTTCTTC. Translating it yields CASSLGTDEQFF.

This clonotype was recorded many times. CDR3 sequence (DNA): TGTGCCAGCAGTCCTGCGTGGGCCGACACTGAAGCTTTCTTT. It encodes CASSPAWADTEAFF. The rearrangement links TRBV2 to TRBJ1-1; D is ambiguous. V gave up 5 bases and J gave up 3 bases, with 13 bases separating them. The length of the CDR3 is 14 residues. Germline values: CDR1 SNHLY, CDR2 FYNNEI. The full variable domain, in which reference TRBV2 and TRBJ1-1 provide the parts outside the CDR3, is EPEVTQTPSHQVTQMGQEVILRCVPISNHLYFYWYRQILGQKVEFLVSFYNNEISEKSEIFDDQFSVERPDGSNFTLKIRSTKLEDSAMYFCASSPAWADTEAFFGQGTRLTVV.

Many counts were recorded for this clonotype. The chain has TRBV3-1 and TRBJ2-1; possible D gene TRBD2, 6 bases. Germline lookup yields CDR1 LGHDT and CDR2 YNNKEL (reference sequence). V lost 3 bases and J 6 bases, leaving 12 bases between the germline ends. CDR3 length: 14 amino acids. The CDR3 DNA follows: TGTGCCAGCAGCCACGATGGAGCGGGCAATGAGCAGTTCTTC. Protein sequence: CASSHDGAGNEQFF.